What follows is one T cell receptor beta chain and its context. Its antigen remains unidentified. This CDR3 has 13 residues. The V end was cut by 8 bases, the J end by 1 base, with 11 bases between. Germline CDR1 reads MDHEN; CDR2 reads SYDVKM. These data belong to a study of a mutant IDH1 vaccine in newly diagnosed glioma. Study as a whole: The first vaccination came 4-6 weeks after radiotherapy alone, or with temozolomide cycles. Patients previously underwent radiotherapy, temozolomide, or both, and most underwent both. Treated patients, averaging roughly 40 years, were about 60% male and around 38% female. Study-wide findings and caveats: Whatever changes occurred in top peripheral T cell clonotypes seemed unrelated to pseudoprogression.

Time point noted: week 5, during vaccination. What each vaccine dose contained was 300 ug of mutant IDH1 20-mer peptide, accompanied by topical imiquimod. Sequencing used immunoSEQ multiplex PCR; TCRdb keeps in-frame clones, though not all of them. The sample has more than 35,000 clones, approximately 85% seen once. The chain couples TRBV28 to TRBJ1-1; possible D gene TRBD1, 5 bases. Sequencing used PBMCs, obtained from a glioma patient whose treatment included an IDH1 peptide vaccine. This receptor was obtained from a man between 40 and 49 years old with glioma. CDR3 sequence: CASDGARNTEAFF. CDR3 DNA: TGTGCCAGCGACGGGGCCAGGAACACTGAAGCTTTCTTT.